Listed below are T cell receptor beta chains from one sample, sequenced in a study of blood T cell repertoires in COVID-19. Repertoires were generated with immunoSEQ multiplex PCR, while TCRdb's copy carries only in-frame clones and drops some. The sample contains around 170,000 clones, 88% of which appear only once. The sequenced material came from peripheral blood. The receptors here all came from a man aged 55 to 70 with acute or convalescent COVID-19. CDR3s include the opening cysteine and the closing phenylalanine or tryptophan. A D gene is named only where the DNA matches it firmly. Some rows have no size entry. The others give once, few or many, or a class for an expanded clone.

>TRBV6-2/TRBV6-3|TRBD2|TRBJ2-1|.
TGTGCCAGCAGTTACCAGGGACTAGCGGAGACTAATGAGCAGTTCTTC
CASSYQGLAETNEQFF
>TRBV7-2|.|TRBJ2-1|.
TGTGCCAGCAGCGCCCGACTCGGAATTGAGCAGTTCTTC
CASSARLGIEQFF
>TRBV5-3|.|TRBJ2-5|once
TGTGCCAGAACTTCACAGGATGTGGGGAAAGAGACCCAGTACTTC
CARTSQDVGKETQYF
>TRBV9|TRBD1|TRBJ1-2|.
TGTGCCAGCAGCGTAACAGGGGGCCTGAACTATGGCTACACCTTC
CASSVTGGLNYGYTF
>TRBV7-9|.|TRBJ2-3|.
TGTGCCAGCAGCTTAGCGGGAGGGGGAACCAGCACAGATACGCAGTATTTT
CASSLAGGGTSTDTQYF
>TRBV18|TRBD1|TRBJ1-1|.
TGTGCCAGCTCACCTACCGGACAGGGCGGAGAAGCTTTCTTT
CASSPTGQGGEAFF
>TRBV24-1|TRBD2|TRBJ2-1|.
TGTGCCACCAGTGCCTCGACTAGCGGGCGGGCAACCTACAATGAGCAGTTCTTC
CATSASTSGRATYNEQFF
>TRBV19|.|TRBJ2-1|.
TGTGCCAGTAGTATAGAAGGGGGCAATGAGCAGTTCTTC
CASSIEGGNEQFF
>TRBV4-3|TRBD1|TRBJ2-7|.
TGCGCCAGCAGCCAAGCCGGAGGGACAGGTGGCTACGAGCAGTACTTC
CASSQAGGTGGYEQYF
>TRBV19|.|TRBJ1-5|.
TGTGCCAGTAGTGGCTACGGGGGTAGCAATCAGCCCCAGCATTTT
CASSGYGGSNQPQHF
>TRBV11-3|TRBD1|TRBJ1-6|.
TGTGCCAGCAGCTTAGCGGGGACAGGGTTCGATAATTCACCCCTCCACTTT
CASSLAGTGFDNSPLHF
>TRBV19|.|TRBJ2-7|.
TGTGCCAGTAGTATGGGGGACTCCCTTGCCTACGAGCAGTACTTC
CASSMGDSLAYEQYF
>TRBV5-4|TRBD1|TRBJ1-6|.
TGTGCCAGGGGGGTCGAGACAGGGGTAAATTCACCCCTCCACTTT
CARGVETGVNSPLHF
>TRBV6-5|TRBD1|TRBJ1-5|.
TGTGCCAGCATCATTCAGGGGGCGTGCCATCAGCCCCAGCATTTT
CASIIQGACHQPQHF
>TRBV12-3/TRBV12-4|TRBD1|TRBJ1-2|.
TGTGCCAGCAGGCCTGACAGGGGTGGCTACACCTTC
CASRPDRGGYTF
>TRBV29-1|TRBD1|TRBJ1-1|.
TGCAGCGTGTTGTGGGACAGAGACACTGAAGCTTTCTTT
CSVLWDRDTEAFF
>TRBV24-1|TRBD1|TRBJ1-6|.
TGTGCCACCAGTGATTGGTACGGACAGGGCGGCTCCTATAATTCACCCCTCCACTTT
CATSDWYGQGGSYNSPLHF
>TRBV7-9|.|TRBJ1-2|.
TGTGCCAGCAGCAGAGGGACAAGCTATGGCTACACCTTC
CASSRGTSYGYTF
>TRBV6-5|.|TRBJ1-1|.
TGTGCCAGCCCCGCGTCGCAAGACACTGAAGCTTTCTTT
CASPASQDTEAFF
>TRBV5-1|TRBD2|TRBJ2-3|many
TGCGCCAGCAGCTTGGCCTTAGCGGGCAGCACAGATACGCAGTATTTT
CASSLALAGSTDTQYF
>TRBV7-2|.|TRBJ1-3|.
TGTGCCAGCAGCCCCTGGGGGGGGCCGAACTCTGGAAACACCATATATTTT
CASSPWGGPNSGNTIYF
>TRBV5-1|TRBD1|TRBJ2-2|.
TGCGCCAGCAGCTCCGGGACAGATAACACCGGGGAGCTGTTTTTT
CASSSGTDNTGELFF
>TRBV24-1|TRBD2|TRBJ2-2|.
TGTGCCACCAGTGATTCTAAAAGGACTAGCGGGAGTTTGAACACCGGGGAGCTGTTTTTT
CATSDSKRTSGSLNTGELFF
>TRBV6-1|.|TRBJ2-3|.
TGTGCCAGCAGTGAAGGGTCTGCTGGGAGAGATACGCAGTATTTT
CASSEGSAGRDTQYF
>TRBV11-2|TRBD1|TRBJ1-3|.
TGTGCCAGCAGGACAGGGAAGGGAAACACCATATATTTT
CASRTGKGNTIYF
>TRBV3-1/TRBV3-2|TRBD1|TRBJ2-7|.
TGTGCCAGCAGCTATGGACAGGGGACTGACGAGCAGTACTTC
CASSYGQGTDEQYF
>TRBV3-1/TRBV3-2|.|TRBJ2-3|.
TGTGCCAGCAGCCAAGGGACGGGGTCCCGCAGATGGACGCAGTATTTT
CASSQGTGSRRWTQYF
>TRBV3-1/TRBV3-2|.|TRBJ1-1|.
TGTGCCAGCAGCCCCCCAGAGAACACTGAAGCTTTCTTT
CASSPPENTEAFF